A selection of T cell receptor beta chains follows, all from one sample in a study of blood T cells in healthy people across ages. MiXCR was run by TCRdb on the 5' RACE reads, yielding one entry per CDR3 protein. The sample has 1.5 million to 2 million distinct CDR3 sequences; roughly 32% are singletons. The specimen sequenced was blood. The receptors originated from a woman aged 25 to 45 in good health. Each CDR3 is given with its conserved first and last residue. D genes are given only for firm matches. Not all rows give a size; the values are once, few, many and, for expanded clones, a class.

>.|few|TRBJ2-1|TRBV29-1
TGCAGCGTTGAAATACGACAGTCGGATGAGCAGTTCTTC
CSVEIRQSDEQFF
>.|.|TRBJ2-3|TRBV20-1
TGCAGTGCTACCGTTGGGATGGCTATCACAGATACGCAGTATTTT
CSATVGMAITDTQYF
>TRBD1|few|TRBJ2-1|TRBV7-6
TGTGCCAGCAGCTCCCGGGGCAGGGGGCAGTCCTACAATGAGCAGTTCTTC
CASSSRGRGQSYNEQFF
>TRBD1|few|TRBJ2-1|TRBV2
TGTGCCAGCAGCTGGGGACAGGGTGACAATGAGCAGTTCTTC
CASSWGQGDNEQFF
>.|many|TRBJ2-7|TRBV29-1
TGCAGCGTTGAAGGGGGGCAGGGCCCGTTGGACGAGCAGTACTTC
CSVEGGQGPLDEQYF
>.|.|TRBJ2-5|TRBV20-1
TGCAGTGCCCCGACGTGGGGGCTAGAGACCCAGTACTTC
CSAPTWGLETQYF
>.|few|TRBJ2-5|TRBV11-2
TGTGCCAGCAGCAAGGCCTGGGAAACCCAGTACTTC
CASSKAWETQYF
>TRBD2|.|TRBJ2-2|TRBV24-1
TGTGCCACCAGTGATAAGCGGGGGGCTCCCAACGGGGAGCTGTTTTTT
CATSDKRGAPNGELFF
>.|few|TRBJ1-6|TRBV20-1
TGCAGTGCAAATACGGGACGGGGTGGATCACCCCTCCACTTT
CSANTGRGGSPLHF
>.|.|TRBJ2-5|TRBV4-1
TGCGCCAGCAGCCAAAAATCCGGGGGACGAGAGACCCAGTACTTC
CASSQKSGGRETQYF
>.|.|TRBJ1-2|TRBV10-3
TGTGCCACTCGAGGGGGAGCCGACTATGGCTACACCTTC
CATRGGADYGYTF
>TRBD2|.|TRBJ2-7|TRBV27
TGTGCCAGCAAACACCCTAGCGGGAGTTCCTACGAGCAGTACTTC
CASKHPSGSSYEQYF
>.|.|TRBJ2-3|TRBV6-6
TGTGCCAGCAGTTACACGGGACGGCCTAGCACAGATACGCAGTATTTT
CASSYTGRPSTDTQYF
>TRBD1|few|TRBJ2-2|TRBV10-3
TGTGCCATTGGACACCGGGACAGGGGGCGCGGCGGACCTGAAACCGGGGAGCTGTTTTTT
CAIGHRDRGRGGPETGELFF
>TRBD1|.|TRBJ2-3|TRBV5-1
TGCGCCAGCAGCTTGACAGGGGCGTTGGCTTCAGATACGCAGTATTTT
CASSLTGALASDTQYF
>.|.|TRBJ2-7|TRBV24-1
TGTGCCACCAGTGATTCCGACGGGTACGAGCAGTACTTC
CATSDSDGYEQYF
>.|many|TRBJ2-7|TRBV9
TGTGCCAGCAGCGTAGACGGTATCTCCTACGAGCAGTACTTC
CASSVDGISYEQYF
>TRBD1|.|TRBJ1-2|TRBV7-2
TGTGCCAGCAGCCCACAGGGGAAGGGGGATGGCTACACCTTC
CASSPQGKGDGYTF
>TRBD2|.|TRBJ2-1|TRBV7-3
TGTGCCAGCAGCTTACTCCCCCGCAGTAGCGGGGGGGCGTACAATGAGCAGTTCTTC
CASSLLPRSSGGAYNEQFF
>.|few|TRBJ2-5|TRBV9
TGTGCCAGCAGCGTGCTCCAGGGGATCTGGGAGACCCAGTACTTC
CASSVLQGIWETQYF
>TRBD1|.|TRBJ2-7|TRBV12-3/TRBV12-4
TGTGCCAGTGCCCTGAGTGGGACAGTTGCGGAGCAGTACTTC
CASALSGTVAEQYF
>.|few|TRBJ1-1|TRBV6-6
TGTGCCAGCAGTAGACGGGGCCCCAAGGTGAACACTGAAGCTTTCTTT
CASSRRGPKVNTEAFF
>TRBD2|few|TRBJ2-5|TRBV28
TGTGCCAGCAGGCCTGGACTAGGGACCCAAGAGACCCAGTACTTC
CASRPGLGTQETQYF
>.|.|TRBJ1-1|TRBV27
TGTGCCAGCCGATCACAGGTGAACACTGAAGCTTTCTTT
CASRSQVNTEAFF
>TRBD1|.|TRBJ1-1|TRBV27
TGTGCCAGCAGCACCCGGGACAGAAACGCTGAAGCTTTCTTT
CASSTRDRNAEAFF
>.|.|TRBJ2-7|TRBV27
TGTGCCAGCAGCAACGTATGGGGCCCCTACGAGCAGTACTTC
CASSNVWGPYEQYF
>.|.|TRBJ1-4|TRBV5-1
TGCGCCAGCAGCTTGGATCGAGGTTGGGATGAAAAACTGTTTTTT
CASSLDRGWDEKLFF